The present T cell receptor beta chain was sequenced within a study of blood T cells in healthy people across ages (dated by TCRdb to the mid-2010s). Regarding the research as a whole: Template switching captured roughly one uniquely barcoded TCR beta cDNA molecule per two T cells in model experiments. The donors were split into four age groups: young (average roughly 15 years), middle-aged (39), aged (over 55) and long-lived (approximately 80). The study measured age-related changes in TCR beta repertoire diversity using deep sequencing normalized with unique cDNA molecular identifiers. Two additional independent replicas of 1 million unique cDNA reads from the same blood draw were analyzed for two donors (one aged 18 to 30 and one aged 80 or older). To avoid experimental bias, donors of different ages were spread randomly across the sequencing lanes. Overall study outcomes, separate from this receptor: Bulk unsorted PBMC profiling prevented conclusive comparison of naive and antigen-experienced compartments. Compared with the aged group, the long-lived group had more naive CD4+ T cells, fewer expanded clones and increased TCR diversity, a pattern suggesting age selection. There was a strong correlation between observed TCR beta diversity and the percentage of naive T cells measured by flow cytometry. As age increased, observed TCR beta diversity per million T cells dropped in a roughly linear way, and a significant reduction was already evident by age around 41. Because the CMV infection status of the donors was unknown, age-related changes in expanded clonotypes may potentially have been confounded. Estimates of total diversity from one million sequenced T cells were regarded as lower bounds and underestimates.

With regard to this clonotype: Its antigen is currently not known. The sample holds no much larger clone one base away, and base qualities are not on file.

Donors were roughly 40 systemically healthy Caucasian individuals from Russia aged about 6 to 100 years. Each donor gave 8 to 10 milliliters of peripheral blood, drawn into EDTA-treated Vacutainer tubes. Ficoll-Paque density-gradient centrifugation was used to isolate PBMCs, with at least 6.5 million obtained per sample. Total RNA, at least 6 micrograms per sample, was extracted from PBMCs with Trizol reagent. For every donor, an aliquot of PBMCs went through flow cytometry to measure the percentages of naive CD45RAhigh/CD27high T cells. The CDR3, cysteine through phenylalanine, is 11 amino acids long. Only the CDR3 DNA is retained, 33 bases long and in frame from the first base. From V the trimming removes 6 bases and from J it removes 6 bases, while the gene matches leave 2 bases of the junction unaccounted for. Preparation of the library involved 5' RACE. TCRdb records Illumina HiSeq 2500 as the sequencer. A second roughly 6 to 12 cycle PCR used a sample-barcoded 5' primer and a J-beta primer mix. Each TCR beta cDNA molecule received a unique molecular identifier from a template-switch 5' adaptor carrying 12 random nucleotides. At least 3 million CDR3-containing paired-end reads were obtained from each sample. First-strand cDNA synthesis was performed from all RNA using the Mint cDNA synthesis kit, with priming by a TRBC-specific oligonucleotide. Following uracil-DNA glycosylase treatment, all cDNA underwent a first 18-cycle PCR with the universal primers M1SS and BC2_uni_R. The study's own analysis went as follows. Normalization of each sample was performed by random selection of 1 million high-quality reads, each carrying a distinct molecular identifier. Instead of being binned into consensus sequences, reads that shared molecular identifiers were thrown out. MiTCR, with a Q25 quality threshold and the strictest error-elimination algorithm, was used for CDR3 identification, clonotype clustering and error correction. A nonparametric unseen species model using Euler transformation provided a lower-bound estimate of total TCR beta diversity. TCRdb trimmed public reads at Q25 via fastp, called clones via MiXCR and kept in-frame beta chains. Entries are consolidated by CDR3 protein sequence, retaining the most common genes and DNA. TCRdb, rather than the study authors, made the V and J calls. In this sample the table shows about 1.7 million distinct CDR3 sequences, 28% of which occur a single time. Approximately 7.7% of the sample belongs to the ten largest clones.

The source of this sequence is a woman in her thirties in good health. The sample comprised blood. The sequence joins TRBV12-3 or TRBV12-4 to TRBJ2-7, and TRBD1 matches 7 of the central bases. The DNA sequence is given as TGTGCCAGCAGGACAGGGCCCGAGCAGTACTTC. This sequence encodes CASRTGPEQYF.